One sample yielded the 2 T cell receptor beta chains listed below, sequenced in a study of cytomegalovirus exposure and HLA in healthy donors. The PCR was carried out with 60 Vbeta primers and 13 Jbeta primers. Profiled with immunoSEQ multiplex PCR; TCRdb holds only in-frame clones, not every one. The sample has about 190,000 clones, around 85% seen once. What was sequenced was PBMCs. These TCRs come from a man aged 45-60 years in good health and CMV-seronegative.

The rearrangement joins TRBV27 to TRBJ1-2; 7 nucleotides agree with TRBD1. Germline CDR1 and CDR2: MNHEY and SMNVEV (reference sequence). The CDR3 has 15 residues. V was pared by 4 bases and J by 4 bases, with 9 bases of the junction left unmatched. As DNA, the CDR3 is TGTGCCAGCAGTTCCTTCGGGACAGACGGCTATGGCTACACCTTC. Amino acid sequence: CASSSFGTDGYGYTF.

The CDR3 DNA follows: TGCGCCAGCAGCCAAGATCCGAACAGGGGGCGAAACACCATATATTTT. Its protein is CASSQDPNRGRNTIYF. The V gene is TRBV4-1, the J gene TRBJ1-3, with TRBD1 identical over 9 bases. The CDR3 has 16 amino acids. Losses at the gene ends were 0 bases for V and 5 bases for J; bases not matched to a gene: 5. Per germline, CDR1 MGHRA and CDR2 YSYEKL.